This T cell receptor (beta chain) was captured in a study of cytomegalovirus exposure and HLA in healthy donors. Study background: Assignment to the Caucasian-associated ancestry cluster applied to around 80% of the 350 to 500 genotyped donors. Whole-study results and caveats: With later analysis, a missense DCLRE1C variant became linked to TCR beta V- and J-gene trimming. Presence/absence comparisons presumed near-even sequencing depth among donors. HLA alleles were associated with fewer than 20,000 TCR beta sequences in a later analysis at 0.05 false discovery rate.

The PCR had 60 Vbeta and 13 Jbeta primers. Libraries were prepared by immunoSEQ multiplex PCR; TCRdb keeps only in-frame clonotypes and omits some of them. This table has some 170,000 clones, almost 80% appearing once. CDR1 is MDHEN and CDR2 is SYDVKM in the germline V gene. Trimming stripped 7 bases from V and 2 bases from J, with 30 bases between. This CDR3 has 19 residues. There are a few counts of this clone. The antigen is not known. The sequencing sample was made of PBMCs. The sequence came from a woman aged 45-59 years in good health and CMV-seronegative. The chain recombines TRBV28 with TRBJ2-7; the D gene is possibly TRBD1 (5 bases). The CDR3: CASIPSAPRQFTYAYEQYF. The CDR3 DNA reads TGTGCCAGCATCCCTTCCGCGCCGCGACAGTTTACTTATGCCTACGAGCAGTACTTC.